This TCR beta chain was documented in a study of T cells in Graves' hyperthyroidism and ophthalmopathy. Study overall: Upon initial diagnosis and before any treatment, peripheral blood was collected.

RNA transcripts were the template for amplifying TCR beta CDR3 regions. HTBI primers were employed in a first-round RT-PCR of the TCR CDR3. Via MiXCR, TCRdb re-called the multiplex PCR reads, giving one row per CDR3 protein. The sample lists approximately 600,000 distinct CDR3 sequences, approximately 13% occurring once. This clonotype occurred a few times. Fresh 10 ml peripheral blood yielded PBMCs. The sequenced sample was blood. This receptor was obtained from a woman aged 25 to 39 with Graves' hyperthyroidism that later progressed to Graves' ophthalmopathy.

CDR3 nucleotide sequence: TGCAGTGCTAGAGATCAGAGAGGCTCCCAAGTGACAGATACGCAGTATTTT. Translation: CSARDQRGSQVTDTQYF. V is TRBV20-1 and J is TRBJ2-3; D not certain. CDR3 size: 17 residues. Trimming left V 0 bases short and J 3 bases short, with 19 bases between. CDR1 DFQATT and CDR2 SNEGSKA come from the germline V gene (reference sequence).